This T cell receptor (beta chain) was recovered during a study of Ad26.COV2.S vaccination and SARS-CoV-2 variants. Documented treatment: some 20 received Ad26.COV2.S at low or high dose, single or two shots; a few received placebo; per-sample allocation not given. The samples date from day 63 after the first vaccine or placebo injection. Clones were read by immunoSEQ multiplex PCR, and TCRdb kept only the in-frame ones, dropping some. The table shows approximately 460,000 clones, with approximately 90% occurring only once. This CDR3 is built from 14 residues. Germline V gene data show CDR1 as SGHDT and CDR2 as YYEEEE. The V and J ends lost 2 bases and 1 base respectively, with 9 bases between them.

The sample here was peripheral blood, taken in a trial of Ad26.COV2.S vaccine versus placebo. The J gene is TRBJ2-5, the V gene TRBV5-6; the D call may be TRBD1 or TRBD2 (5 bases each). The sequence was collected from a person aged 18 to 65 who received the Ad26.COV2.S COVID-19 vaccine or a placebo. The chain's CDR3 is CASSFRDAQETQYF. For the CDR3, the DNA is TGTGCCAGCAGCTTCCGGGACGCCCAAGAGACCCAGTACTTC.